What follows is one T cell receptor beta chain and its context. Which antigen it targets is not known. This sample was taken from a study of CXCR3-negative and CXCR3-positive naive CD8 T cells (dated 2019 in TCRdb). A note on the overall study: About 135 million TRB reads were obtained in total, roughly 1.5 +/- 0.3 million reads per library. Data from about ten donors, pooled across two independent experiments, went into the diversity and physicochemical repertoire analyses. For the TRBV-TRBJ cluster analysis, the naive subsets came from 5 donors, while the memory cells came from 3 donors.

The listed sequencing device is NextSeq 550. The Human TCR Profiling Kit (MiLaboratory) was used to make UMI-labeled 5' RACE TRB cDNA libraries. The full amount of extracted RNA was used for cDNA synthesis, and the full amount of resulting cDNA was used for PCR amplification. Libraries were prepared in parallel with an identical number of PCR cycles. Per the original workflow: About 52,000 +/- 9,100 unique UMI-labeled TRB cDNA molecules per library were extracted with MIGEC and MiXCR, with at least two reads per UMI required. On average, approximately 40,000 +/- 10,000 functional in-frame TRB CDR3 nucleotide clonotypes lacking stop codons were found per library. After downsampling to 5000 UMI-labeled TRB molecules per sample, diversity metrics such as normalized Shannon-Wiener and Chao1 were calculated in VDJtools. VDJtools was used to calculate clonotype-size-weighted physicochemical properties of the central five CDR3 residues, namely interaction energy, strength, volume and Kidera factor 4. The reads, reprocessed by TCRdb, yield one row per CDR3 protein sequence and no DNA. TCRdb, not the authors, supplied the V and J calls. For this sample, the table gives about 98,000 distinct CDR3 sequences. The biggest ten clones account for less than 1% of the sample.

Here is what the overall study found, with its caveats: TRB CDR3s from CXCR3-positive naive cells showed higher hydrophobicity (lower Kidera factor 4), lower energy, and higher strength and volume indices than CXCR3-negative naive cells. Because surface CD5, which is linked to self-reactivity in mice, was comparable between the naive subsets, TCR interaction strength was also inferred from TRB CDR3 physicochemical properties. Similar TRBV-TRBJ usage was shown by naive CXCR3-negative and CXCR3-positive cells from the same donor, whereas distinct patterns were shown by memory cells. Comparably high repertoire diversity was found in both naive subsets, whereas much lower repertoire diversity was found in memory CD8+ T cells. CXCR3 expression partially decreased after cryopreservation, so most assays used freshly isolated PBMCs.

Each CD8+ T cell subset was flow-sorted in triplicate, with roughly 310,000 cells per subset placed directly into RLT lysis buffer. To keep memory contaminants out, a stringent definition of naive CD8+ T cells was applied: CD45RO-CCR7+CD27+CD95-. Standard density gradient centrifugation was used to isolate peripheral blood mononuclear cells from buffy coats. Naive CXCR3-negative and CXCR3-positive CD8+ T cells were flow-sorted on a FACSAria III. Total RNA was extracted from sorted cells using an RNeasy Mini Kit. This receptor was obtained from a human donor in good health. Some clones in this sample may be carry-over from other donors' samples. The sample comprised naive CXCR3+ CD8+ T cells from blood. The cell subset or site label corresponds to: CD45RO-CCR7+CD27+CD95- naive CD8+ T cells expressing CXCR3 (TNR3+).

CDR3 loop: CAWSVPGGGDTGELFF. The chain joins TRBV30 to TRBJ2-2; TCRdb calls TRBD1, which cannot be checked without DNA. From cysteine to phenylalanine, the CDR3 is 16 amino acids long. No DNA accompanies this entry. CDR1 and CDR2, looked up from the germline V gene (reference sequence), are GTSNPN and SVGIG.